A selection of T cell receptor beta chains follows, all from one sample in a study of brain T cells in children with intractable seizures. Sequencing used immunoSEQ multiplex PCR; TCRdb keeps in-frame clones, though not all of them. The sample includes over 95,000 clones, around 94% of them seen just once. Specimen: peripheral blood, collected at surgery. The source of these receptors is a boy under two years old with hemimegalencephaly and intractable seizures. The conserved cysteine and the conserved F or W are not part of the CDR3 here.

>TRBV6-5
ASRQDSYEQY
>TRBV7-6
ASSLHGNTIY
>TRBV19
ASSIRGQGALNTEAF
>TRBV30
AWRSSGANVLT
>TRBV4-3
ASSQAGTGVSEQF
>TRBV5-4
ASSEPGLAGGRGYEQY
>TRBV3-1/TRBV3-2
ASSPRGVAGVSDEQF
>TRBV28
ASSRQGLVARYGYT
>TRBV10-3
AISDSGLGEQY
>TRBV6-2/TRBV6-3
ASSPPGVAGTDTQY
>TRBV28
ASSSLGLSTQETQY
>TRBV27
ASSRGDRVSETQY
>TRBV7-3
ASSRQGGETQY
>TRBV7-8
ASSLAGVVEQF
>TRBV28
ASSFPDFSGTAAYEQY
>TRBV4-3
ASSQVFRGTRVPGETQY
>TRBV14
ASSQARISNQPQH
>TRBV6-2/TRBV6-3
ASSQADTQY
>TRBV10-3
AISGVFADTQY
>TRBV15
ATGTLQRQPQH
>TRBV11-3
ASSPFKGSEQF
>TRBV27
ASRGAGERPNEQF
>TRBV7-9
ASSLSWETQY
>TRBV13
ASSPGPGTETQY
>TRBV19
ASSHLRDGSYEQY
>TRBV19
ASSGTSGAEQY
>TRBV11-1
ASSSGLAYYNEQF
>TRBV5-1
ASSWGQGFYEQY
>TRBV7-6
ASSLARGGYGYT